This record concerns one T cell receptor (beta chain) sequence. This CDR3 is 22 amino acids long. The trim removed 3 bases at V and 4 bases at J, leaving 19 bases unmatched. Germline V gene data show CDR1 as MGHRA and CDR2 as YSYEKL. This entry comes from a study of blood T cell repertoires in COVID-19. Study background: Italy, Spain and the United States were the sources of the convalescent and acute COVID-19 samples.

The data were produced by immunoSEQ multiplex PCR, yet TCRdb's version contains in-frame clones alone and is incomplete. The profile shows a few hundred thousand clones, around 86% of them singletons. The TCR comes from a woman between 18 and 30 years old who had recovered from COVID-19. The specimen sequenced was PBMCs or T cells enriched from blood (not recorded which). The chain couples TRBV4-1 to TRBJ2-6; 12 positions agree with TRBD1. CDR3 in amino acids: CASSHHPAPTGTGGIGANVLTF. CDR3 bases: TGCGCCAGCAGCCATCACCCCGCCCCCACCGGGACAGGGGGCATCGGGGCCAACGTCCTGACTTTC.